The clone carrying this T cell receptor beta chain has a single count. This sample stems from a study of blood T cell repertoires in COVID-19. Study context: The cDNA or gDNA used as material had been derived from T cells, B-cell-depleted T cells, or PBMCs.

Here immunoSEQ multiplex PCR was the method, and the copy in TCRdb shows in-frame clones only, minus some. Seen here are 15,000 or so clones, about 87% observed once, and the top ten hold roughly 8.8%. This CDR3 is 13 amino acids long. Germline V lookup: CDR1 MNHEY, CDR2 SMNVEV (reference sequence). V was shortened by 4 bases and J by 5 bases, with 12 bases between the two germline ends. The source is a human donor in a cohort sampled during active COVID-19. This chain joins TRBV27 and TRBJ2-7; perhaps TRBD1 as D (6 bases). Sequenced: peripheral blood. CDR3: CASSWSRGNEQYF. In DNA form, the CDR3 reads TGTGCCAGCAGTTGGTCGAGGGGGAACGAGCAGTACTTC.